Sequencing of this TCR beta chain was carried out in a study of blood T cell repertoires in COVID-19. Study summary: Acute and convalescent COVID-19 specimens originated in the United States, Italy and Spain. Sample material is recorded as cDNA or gDNA derived from T cells, B-cell-depleted T cells, or PBMCs.

The CDR3 loop spans 16 amino acids. The trim removed 5 bases at V and 2 bases at J, leaving 10 bases unmatched. Germline loops: CDR1 SGHVS, CDR2 FNYEAQ. The authors' processing: Reference gene primer amplification yielded estimated nucleated cell counts. Repertoires were generated with immunoSEQ multiplex PCR, while TCRdb's copy carries only in-frame clones and drops some. The D gene and trimming were derived from the DNA, and the V and J assignments and clone size from that table. This table has some 700,000 clones, 85% to 90% appearing once. This TCR came from a woman younger than 35 with acute or convalescent COVID-19. This chain joins TRBV7-6 and TRBJ1-1; TRBD1 matches at 8 bases. Sample: peripheral blood. The CDR3 nucleotides are TGTGCCAGCAGCCCTTCCCCTACAGGGGGTAACACTGAAGCTTTCTTT. Translation gives CASSPSPTGGNTEAFF.